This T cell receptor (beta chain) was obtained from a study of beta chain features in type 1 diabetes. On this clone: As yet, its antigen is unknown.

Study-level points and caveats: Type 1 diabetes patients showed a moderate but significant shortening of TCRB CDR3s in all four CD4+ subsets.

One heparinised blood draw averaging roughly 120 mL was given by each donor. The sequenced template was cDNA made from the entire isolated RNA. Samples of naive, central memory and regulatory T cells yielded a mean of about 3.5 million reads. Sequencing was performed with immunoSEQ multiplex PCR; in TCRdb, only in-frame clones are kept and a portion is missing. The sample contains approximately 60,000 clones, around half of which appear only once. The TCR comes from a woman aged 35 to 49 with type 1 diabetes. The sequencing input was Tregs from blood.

The CDR3 region is CASSRGTAAAGGFYEQYF. DNA for the CDR3: TGTGCCAGCTCAAGAGGGACGGCAGCAGCGGGAGGCTTCTACGAGCAGTACTTC. The chain couples TRBV18 to TRBJ2-7; 9 bases map to TRBD2. The junction had 17 bases not matched to a gene; V was cut back by 5 bases and J by 3 bases. The CDR3 extends over 18 amino acids. CDR1 is KGHSH, CDR2 LQKENI, per germline. The full variable domain, completed using reference TRBV18 and TRBJ2-7, is NAGVMQNPRHLVRRRGQEARLRCSPMKGHSHVYWYRQLPEEGLKFMVYLQKENIIDESGMPKERFSAEFPKEGPSILRIQQVVRGDSAAYFCASSRGTAAAGGFYEQYFGPGTRLTVT.